This T cell receptor (beta chain) is drawn from a study of tissue T cells after allogeneic stem cell transplantation. The germline gives CDR1 SGHDT, CDR2 FRDEAV. The CDR3 extends over 15 amino acids. J lost 4 bases, V lost 4 bases, and 4 bases had no gene match. Time point meaning: mouse harvest day 14 after allogeneic transplant. The graft held 10^6 splenic CD5+ T cells and 10^7 T-cell-depleted bone marrow cells. Sequenced by immunoSEQ multiplex PCR; TCRdb stores in-frame clones only, minus some. This table holds some 5,700 clones, about 48% found once. In this sample, this clone is large (0.1 to 1%). Germline and genes: mouse. The read comes to an end 1 residue before the CDR3 does, leaving the germline J gene to fill in the end.

This TCR came from a female BALB/c mouse given C57BL/6 T cells with graft-versus-host disease after an allogeneic hematopoietic cell transplant. The sequencing input was gut tissue. J is TRBJ2-1 and V is TRBV14; TRBD2 matches 11 bases. The CDR3 DNA, read in part, is TGTGCCAGCAGTCGTTGGACTGGGGGGTATGCTGAGCAGTTC. As protein: CASSRWTGGYAEQF. The entire CDR3 sequence reads CASSRWTGGYAEQFF.